This TCR beta chain was found in a study of memory CD4+ T cells and cytomegalovirus serostatus. Study-wide findings and caveats: CD4+ memory repertoires contained about 40% of the roughly 160 reported CMV TCRbeta sequences.

The sort gate was single viable CD3+CD4+CD8-CD45RO+ cells for memory CD4+ T cells. With respect to this clone: Its antigen is currently unknown.

Repertoires were generated with immunoSEQ multiplex PCR, while TCRdb's copy carries only in-frame clones and drops some. Of over 40,000 clones listed, 78% are singletons. This CDR3 is built from 11 residues. Germline V gene sequence: CDR1 ENHRY, CDR2 SYGVKD. Deletions cut 11 bases from V and 0 bases from J, with 7 bases between. The sequenced material came from memory CD4+ T cells from blood. This receptor was obtained from an adult in good health and CMV-seronegative. The V and J genes are TRBV10-3 and TRBJ2-5, with D uncertain. The CDR3 DNA sequence: TGTGCCCAAACAGACCAAGAGACCCAGTACTTC. It is translated as CAQTDQETQYF.